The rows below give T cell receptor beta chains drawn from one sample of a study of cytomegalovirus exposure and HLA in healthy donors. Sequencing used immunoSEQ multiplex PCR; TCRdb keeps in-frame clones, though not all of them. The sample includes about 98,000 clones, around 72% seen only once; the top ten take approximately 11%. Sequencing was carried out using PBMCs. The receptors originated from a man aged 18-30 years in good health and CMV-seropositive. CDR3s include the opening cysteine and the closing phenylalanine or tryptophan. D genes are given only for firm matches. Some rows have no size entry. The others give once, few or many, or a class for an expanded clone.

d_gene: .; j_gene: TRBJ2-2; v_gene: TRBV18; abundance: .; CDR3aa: CASSPRTANTGELFF; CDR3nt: TGTGCCAGCTCACCACGGACAGCGAACACCGGGGAGCTGTTTTTT
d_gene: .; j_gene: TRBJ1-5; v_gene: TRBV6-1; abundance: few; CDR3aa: CASSEARVRLNQPQHF; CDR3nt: TGTGCCAGCAGTGAAGCGAGGGTCAGACTTAATCAGCCCCAGCATTTT
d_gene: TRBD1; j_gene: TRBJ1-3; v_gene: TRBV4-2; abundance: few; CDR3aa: CASSQDIGQGNTIYF; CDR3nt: TGTGCCAGCAGCCAAGATATAGGACAGGGGAACACCATATATTTT
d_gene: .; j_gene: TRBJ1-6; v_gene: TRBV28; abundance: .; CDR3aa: CASSLGGIPLHF; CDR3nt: TGTGCCAGCAGCCTCGGGGGAATACCCCTCCACTTT
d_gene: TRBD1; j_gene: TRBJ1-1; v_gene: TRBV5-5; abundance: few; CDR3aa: CASSLDRGNTEAFF; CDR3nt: TGTGCCAGCAGCTTAGACAGGGGGAACACTGAAGCTTTCTTT
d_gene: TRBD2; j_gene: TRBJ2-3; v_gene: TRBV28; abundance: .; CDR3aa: CASSPRGGSGGDTQYF; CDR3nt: TGTGCCAGCAGTCCCCGGGGGGGTAGCGGTGGGGATACGCAGTATTTT
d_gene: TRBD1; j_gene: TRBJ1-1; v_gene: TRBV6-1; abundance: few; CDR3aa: CASSETGATEAFF; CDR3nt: TGTGCCAGCAGTGAAACAGGGGCGACTGAAGCTTTCTTT
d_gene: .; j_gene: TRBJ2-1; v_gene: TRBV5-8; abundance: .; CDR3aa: CASSDGTTYNEQFF; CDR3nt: TGTGCCAGCAGCGACGGGACAACGTACAATGAGCAGTTCTTC
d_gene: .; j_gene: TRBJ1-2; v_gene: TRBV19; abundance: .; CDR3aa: CASRFGSGNYGYTF; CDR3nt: TGTGCCAGTAGGTTCGGAAGCGGTAACTATGGCTACACCTTC
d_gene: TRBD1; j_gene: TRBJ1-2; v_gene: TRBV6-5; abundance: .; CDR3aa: CASSYQTGNYGYTF; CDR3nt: TGTGCCAGCAGTTACCAGACAGGGAACTATGGCTACACCTTC
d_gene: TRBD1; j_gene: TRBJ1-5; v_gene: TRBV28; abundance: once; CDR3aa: CASSLKDRGINGNQPQHF; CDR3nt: TGTGCCAGCAGTTTAAAAGACAGGGGGATCAATGGCAATCAGCCCCAGCATTTT
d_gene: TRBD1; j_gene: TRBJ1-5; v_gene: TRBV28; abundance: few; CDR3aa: CASRSGTGAGGQPQHF; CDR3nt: TGTGCCAGCAGATCAGGGACAGGGGCCGGAGGGCAGCCCCAGCATTTT
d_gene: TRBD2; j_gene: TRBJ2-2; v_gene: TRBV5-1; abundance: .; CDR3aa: CASSLEGLAWAGELFF; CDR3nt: TGCGCCAGCAGCTTGGAGGGACTAGCATGGGCCGGGGAGCTGTTTTTT
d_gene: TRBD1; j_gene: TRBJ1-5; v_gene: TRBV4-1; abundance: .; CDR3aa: CASSQGTGGGQPQHF; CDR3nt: TGCGCCAGCAGCCAAGGGACAGGGGGCGGGCAGCCCCAGCATTTT
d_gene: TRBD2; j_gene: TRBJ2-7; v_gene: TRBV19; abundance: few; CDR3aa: CASSIRTSGSAYEQYF; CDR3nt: TGTGCCAGTAGTATTCGGACTAGCGGGTCCGCCTACGAGCAGTACTTC
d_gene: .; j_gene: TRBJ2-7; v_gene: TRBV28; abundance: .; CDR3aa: CASSSITGGDFDEQYF; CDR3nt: TGTGCCAGCAGTTCGATTACAGGGGGGGATTTCGACGAGCAGTACTTC
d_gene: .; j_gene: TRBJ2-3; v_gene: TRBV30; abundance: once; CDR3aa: CAWIPGLTDTQYF; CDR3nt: TGTGCCTGGATACCAGGACTCACAGATACGCAGTATTTT
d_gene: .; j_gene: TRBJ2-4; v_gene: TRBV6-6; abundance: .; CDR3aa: CASSPQGVKNIQYF; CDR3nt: TGTGCCAGCAGTCCACAGGGTGTCAAAAACATTCAGTACTTC
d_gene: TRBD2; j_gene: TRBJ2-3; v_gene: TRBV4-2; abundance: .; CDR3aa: CASSGRLAGADTQYF; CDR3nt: TGTGCCAGCAGCGGCCGACTAGCGGGGGCAGATACGCAGTATTTT
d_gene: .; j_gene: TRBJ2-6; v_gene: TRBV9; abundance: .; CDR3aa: CASSVDFSGANVLTF; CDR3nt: TGTGCCAGCAGCGTAGACTTCTCTGGGGCCAACGTCCTGACTTTC
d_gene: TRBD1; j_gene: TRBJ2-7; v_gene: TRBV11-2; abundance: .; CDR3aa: CASSLTRGRTYEQYF; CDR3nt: TGTGCCAGCAGCTTGACAAGGGGGCGGACCTACGAGCAGTACTTC
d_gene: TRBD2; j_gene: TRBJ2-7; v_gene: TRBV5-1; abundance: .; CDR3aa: CASSLSGGYEQYF; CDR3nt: TGCGCCAGCAGCTTGAGCGGGGGCTACGAGCAGTACTTC
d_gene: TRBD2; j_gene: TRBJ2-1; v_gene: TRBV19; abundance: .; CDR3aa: CASSIDPSGYYNEQFF; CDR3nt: TGTGCCAGTAGTATAGATCCTAGCGGTTACTACAATGAGCAGTTCTTC
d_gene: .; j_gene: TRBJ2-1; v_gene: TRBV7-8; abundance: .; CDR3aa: CASSLGGQDEQFF; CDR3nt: TGTGCCAGCAGCTTAGGGGGCCAAGATGAGCAGTTCTTC
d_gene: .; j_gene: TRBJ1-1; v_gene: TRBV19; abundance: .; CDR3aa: CASSISAGEAFF; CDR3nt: TGTGCCAGTAGTATCTCAGCGGGTGAAGCTTTCTTT
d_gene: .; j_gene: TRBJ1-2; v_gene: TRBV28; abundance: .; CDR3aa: CASSLSTANYGYTF; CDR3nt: TGTGCCAGCAGTCTTTCGACAGCTAACTATGGCTACACCTTC
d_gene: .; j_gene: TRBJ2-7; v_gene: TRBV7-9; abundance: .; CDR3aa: CASSFIPYEQYF; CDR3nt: TGTGCCAGCAGTTTCATTCCCTACGAGCAGTACTTC